The 21 T cell receptor beta chains given below trace back to one sample, sequenced in a study of radiotherapy plus CTLA-4 blockade in lung cancer. Sequencing used immunoSEQ multiplex PCR; TCRdb keeps in-frame clones, though not all of them. In the table there are roughly 59,000 clones, under 75% of which are singletons. The material sequenced was peripheral blood, taken from a patient treated with radiotherapy plus ipilimumab. The receptors shown here come from a human donor with non-small cell lung cancer whose response to radiotherapy plus ipilimumab could not be evaluated.

There are a few counts of this clone. The gene calls are TRBV4-1 and TRBJ2-7; a possible D gene is TRBD1 (5 bases). CDR1 is MGHRA and CDR2 is YSYEKL in the germline V gene. The CDR3 length is 17 residues. V was pared by 0 bases and J by 0 bases, with 15 bases between. DNA of the CDR3: TGCGCCAGCAGCCAAGAAGGCGTTGCGACAGACTCCTACGAGCAGTACTTC. As protein: CASSQEGVATDSYEQYF.

The gene calls are TRBV5-4 and TRBJ2-1, with TRBD2 matching 11 bases. This CDR3 is 15 amino acids long. V shed 4 bases and J 9 bases; nucleotides not matched to a gene: 9. Per germline, CDR1 SGHNT and CDR2 YYREEE (reference sequence). The CDR3 sequence: CASSTLAGGPIEQFF. The CDR3 DNA follows: TGTGCCAGCAGCACGTTAGCGGGAGGGCCCATTGAGCAGTTCTTC.

V is TRBV6-1 and J is TRBJ1-2; the D is unclear. This CDR3 spans 14 amino acids. Trimming took off 7 bases at V and 2 bases at J, with 14 bases between the two ends. Germline-derived CDR1 and CDR2 are MNHNS and SASEGT. DNA of the CDR3: TGTGCCAGCACGCGCGACGGAGCAAACTATGGCTACACCTTC. Protein sequence: CASTRDGANYGYTF.

The chain carries TRBV30 and TRBJ2-5; 11 bases align to TRBD2. The CDR3 has 17 amino acids. In germline, CDR1 is GTSNPN, CDR2 SVGIG (reference sequence). J gave up 5 bases and V 0 bases, and 11 bases lay outside the gene matches. The CDR3 region has the DNA TGTGCCTGGAGTGTAGTAGCGGGAGGGCCACCCGTCGAGACCCAGTACTTC. It codes for CAWSVVAGGPPVETQYF.

The V call is TRBV9, the J call TRBJ2-3; 8 bases fit TRBD2. CDR1 and CDR2 from the germline V gene are SGDLS and YYNGEE. The CDR3 is 13 residues long. The V segment lost 3 bases and the J segment 4 bases; nucleotides outside the gene matches: 1. CDR3: CASSAGRADTQYF. CDR3 in DNA: TGTGCCAGCAGCGCCGGGAGGGCAGATACGCAGTATTTT.

The V and J genes are TRBV11-2 and TRBJ1-1, with D perhaps matching TRBD1 (5 bases). Germline CDR1 is SGHAT and CDR2 is FQNNGV. V shed 0 bases and J shed 4 bases, with 9 bases lying between them. CDR3 size: 14 residues. The CDR3 DNA reads TGTGCCAGCAGCTTAGAGGGGGGAGGCACTGAAGCTTTCTTT. Protein sequence: CASSLEGGGTEAFF.

The V gene is TRBV5-1, the J gene TRBJ2-4, with 11 positions matching TRBD2. Germline trimming cut 2 bases from V and 2 bases from J; bases unmatched to any gene: 6. CDR3 length: 17 amino acids. The V gene's germline CDR1 is SGHRS and CDR2 YFSETQ. CDR3 in amino acids: CASSFWTSGLSKNIQYF. DNA of the CDR3: TGCGCCAGCAGCTTTTGGACTAGCGGGCTATCCAAAAACATTCAGTACTTC.

The chain joins TRBV6-6 to TRBJ1-2; D is unclear. The germline V and J ends were trimmed by 2 bases and 2 bases, with 9 bases remaining between them. CDR3 length: 14 residues. CDR1 is MNHNY and CDR2 is SVGAGI in the germline V gene (reference sequence). CDR3 DNA: TGTGCCAGCAGTTACAACCTCCGGAACTATGGCTACACCTTC. Translated, it gives CASSYNLRNYGYTF.

The chain couples TRBV9 to TRBJ2-3, with 9 positions matching TRBD2. The CDR3 sequence is 15 residues long. Germline trimming cut 4 bases from V and 2 bases from J; bases unmatched to any gene: 5. Germline-derived CDR1 and CDR2 are SGDLS and YYNGEE. The CDR3 sequence is CASSPWTSDTDTQYF. In DNA, the CDR3 is TGTGCCAGCAGCCCTTGGACTAGCGACACAGATACGCAGTATTTT.

The chain carries TRBV18 and TRBJ2-7; 10 bases agree with TRBD1. Losses at the gene ends were 3 bases for V and 3 bases for J; bases not matched to a gene: 2. Germline loops: CDR1 KGHSH, CDR2 LQKENI. The CDR3 has 14 amino acids. CDR3 region: CASSPTGGVYEQYF. DNA of the CDR3: TGTGCCAGCTCACCGACAGGGGGCGTCTACGAGCAGTACTTC.

V usage is TRBV19 and J usage is TRBJ1-1, with a tentative D call TRBD1 (6 bases). CDR1 is LNHDA, CDR2 SQIVND, per germline (reference sequence). V lost 5 bases and J 0 bases, leaving 13 bases between the germline ends. This CDR3 contains 15 residues. The CDR3 DNA follows: TGTGCCAGTAGTGCACAGGGAAGGGTGAACACTGAAGCTTTCTTT. It yields the protein CASSAQGRVNTEAFF.

CDR3 bases: TGTGCCAGCAGGGGGACAGGGGGAACGGAGACCCAGTACTTC. This sequence encodes CASRGTGGTETQYF. The chain joins TRBV6-1 to TRBJ2-5; 11 bases agree with TRBD1. The germline CDR1 and CDR2 sequences are MNHNS and SASEGT. With V trimmed by 6 bases and J by 5 bases, 5 bases remained unmatched. The CDR3 length is 14 residues.

This clone was seen just once. V gene TRBV6-1 combines with J gene TRBJ1-2; 7 bases map to TRBD1. This CDR3 spans 16 amino acids. Trimming cost V 2 bases and J 0 bases; bases outside gene matches: 6. The germline V gene has CDR1 MNHNS and CDR2 SASEGT. DNA of the CDR3: TGTGCCAGCAGTGAACCGCGGGACAGCACTAACTATGGCTACACCTTC. Translated, it gives CASSEPRDSTNYGYTF.

The chain links TRBV5-1 to TRBJ2-1, with 7 bases aligning to TRBD1. This CDR3 has 14 amino acids. Trimming cost V 6 bases and J 4 bases; bases outside gene matches: 7. Per the germline V gene, CDR1 is SGHRS and CDR2 is YFSETQ. The DNA of the CDR3 is TGCGCCAGCAACCCAGGGACAGCATACAATGAGCAGTTCTTC. Translating it yields CASNPGTAYNEQFF.

The chain uses TRBV4-3 and TRBJ2-3, with a tentative D call TRBD1 (5 bases). Germline CDR1 LGHNA, CDR2 YSLEER. Trimming removed 0 bases at V and 6 bases at J, with 13 bases between. The CDR3 totals 15 residues. CDR3 in DNA: TGCGCCAGCAGCCAAGAGGGTGGGGCCCTCGATACGCAGTATTTT. Its protein is CASSQEGGALDTQYF.

CDR3 loop: CASSSLAGLTDTQYF. DNA of the CDR3: TGTGCCAGCAGCTCTTTAGCGGGATTGACAGATACGCAGTATTTT. The V call is TRBV7-3, the J call TRBJ2-3; 8 bases line up with TRBD2. The CDR3 runs to 15 residues. CDR1 and CDR2 from the germline V gene are SGHTA and FQGTGA. With V trimmed by 4 bases and J by 3 bases, 6 bases remained unmatched.

This chain links TRBV6-1 with TRBJ2-1, with D perhaps TRBD2 (6 bases). V lost 10 bases, J lost 15 bases, and 19 bases lay in between. The CDR3 has 11 residues. Germline values: CDR1 MNHNS, CDR2 SASEGT. This CDR3 is CATWGVWGPFF. The CDR3 DNA sequence: TGTGCCACCTGGGGGGTTTGGGGTCCGTTCTTC.

CDR3 bases: TGTGCCAGTAGTACTAGAGATGAGGGCTCCTATGGCTACACCTTC. Translating gives CASSTRDEGSYGYTF. The V gene is TRBV19, the J gene TRBJ1-2; unclear D gene. Trimming stripped 4 bases from V and 4 bases from J, with 16 bases between. CDR1 and CDR2 (germline): LNHDA, SQIVND (reference sequence). The CDR3 has 15 amino acids.

This clone came up a few times. This chain uses TRBV19 with TRBJ2-1; the match to TRBD1 covers 8 bases. V lost 4 bases and J lost 11; bases outside the gene matches: 7. CDR1 and CDR2 (germline): LNHDA, SQIVND (reference sequence). CDR3 length equals 13 residues. The CDR3 DNA sequence: TGTGCCAGTAGTACAGGGCAGGGGGCGAAGCAGTTCTTC. Translated: CASSTGQGAKQFF.

This chain connects TRBV6-1 to TRBJ1-4; 8 nucleotides align to TRBD1. The CDR3 is 15 amino acids. V lost 4 bases to trimming and J lost 3 bases; unmatched junction nucleotides: 4. The germline CDR1 and CDR2 sequences are MNHNS and SASEGT. The CDR3 DNA sequence: TGTGCCAGCAGTGCCAGGGGGCTGGCTAATGAAAAACTGTTTTTT. Translation: CASSARGLANEKLFF.

The V call is TRBV19, the J call TRBJ1-2; 7 bases map to TRBD1. This CDR3 has 17 residues. Germline assignment: CDR1 LNHDA and CDR2 SQIVND (reference sequence). With 6 bases clipped from V and 0 bases from J, the junction kept 13 bases outside the gene matches. CDR3 nucleotide sequence: TGTGCCAGTAGCCCTATTTCAACAGGGGTTACTAACTATGGCTACACCTTC. Protein product: CASSPISTGVTNYGYTF.